Sequencing of this T cell receptor (beta chain) was carried out in a study of blood T cell repertoires in COVID-19. Sequencing used immunoSEQ multiplex PCR; TCRdb keeps in-frame clones, though not all of them. Of about 210,000 clones detected, about 88% appear once; the ten largest clones hold approximately 23%. Germline CDR1 and CDR2: SGHAT and FQNNGV. After removal of 5 bases from V and 4 bases from J, the junction contained 3 bases not matched to a gene. This CDR3 has 13 residues. This chain uses TRBV11-2 with TRBJ2-7, with TRBD2 identical over 9 bases. The sample consisted of PBMCs or T cells enriched from blood (not recorded which). This clonotype was sampled from a woman between 40 and 55 years old in a cohort exposed to, infected with or recovered from COVID-19 (not recorded which). Here the CDR3 reads CASSGLAKYEQYF. The CDR3 bases are TGTGCCAGCAGCGGACTAGCGAAGTACGAGCAGTACTTC. Combining the CDR3 with reference TRBV11-2 and TRBJ2-7 gives the whole variable domain EAGVAQSPRYKIIEKRQSVAFWCNPISGHATLYWYQQILGQGPKLLIQFQNNGVVDDSQLPKDRFSAERLKGVDSTLKIQPAKLEDSAVYLCASSGLAKYEQYFGPGTRLTVT.